The 27 T cell receptor beta chains given below trace back to one sample, sequenced in a study of blood T cell repertoires in COVID-19. Profiled with immunoSEQ multiplex PCR; TCRdb holds only in-frame clones, not every one. This sample has 83,000 or so clones, with around 87% found just once. Material: peripheral blood. These receptors all stem from a man older than 75 with active or convalescent COVID-19.

The genes are TRBV19 and TRBJ2-1; D gene uncertain. Germline assignment: CDR1 LNHDA and CDR2 SQIVND (reference sequence). Trimming removed 8 bases from V and 0 bases from J, with 11 bases in between. The CDR3 loop spans 14 amino acids. CDR3 amino acids: CASRSHGSYNEQFF. CDR3 in DNA: TGTGCCAGTCGGTCCCATGGCTCCTACAATGAGCAGTTCTTC.

The rearrangement joins TRBV11-3 to TRBJ1-1; TRBD1 aligns across 7 bases. The CDR3 totals 15 residues. V was clipped by 5 bases and J by 3 bases; unmatched bases: 9. In germline, CDR1 is SGHNT, CDR2 YENEEA. The CDR3: CASSTFQGGYTEAFF. As DNA, the CDR3 is TGTGCCAGCAGCACCTTTCAGGGGGGATACACTGAAGCTTTCTTT.

This sequence joins TRBV30 and TRBJ2-2; 7 bases fit TRBD2. J was trimmed by 2 bases and V by 5 bases; bases with no gene match: 5. This CDR3 spans 14 amino acids. In germline, CDR1 is GTSNPN, CDR2 SVGIG (reference sequence). The CDR3 region has the DNA TGTGCCTGGGCGGGCGGGAGTAACACCGGGGAGCTGTTTTTT. Protein sequence: CAWAGGSNTGELFF.

This chain uses TRBV2 with TRBJ2-6, with TRBD1 identical over 10 bases. V lost 6 bases and J lost 0; bases outside the gene matches: 5. Germline values: CDR1 SNHLY, CDR2 FYNNEI. This CDR3 is 17 amino acids long. This CDR3 reads CASSEDRGFSGANVLTF. The CDR3 DNA reads TGTGCCAGCAGCGAGGACAGGGGGTTCTCTGGGGCCAACGTCCTGACTTTC.

This clone has only one observation. This chain connects TRBV14 to TRBJ2-1, with 8 bases fitting TRBD1. CDR1 SGHDN and CDR2 FVKESK come from the germline V gene. CDR3 length: 15 residues. With 6 bases clipped from V and 5 bases from J, the junction kept 9 bases outside the gene matches. The CDR3 sequence: CASRLDRGRNNEQFF. CDR3 nucleotide sequence: TGTGCCAGCAGACTAGACAGGGGCCGCAACAATGAGCAGTTCTTC.

This clone turned up a few times. V gene TRBV6-2 or TRBV6-3 combines with J gene TRBJ1-3; D perhaps matches TRBD1 (6 bases). V lost 5 bases to trimming and J lost 4 bases, with 15 bases between them. Germline-derived CDR1 and CDR2 are MNHEY and SVGEGT. The CDR3 totals 15 residues. CDR3 residues: CASSIQGLGGNTIYF. CDR3 bases: TGTGCCAGCAGTATACAGGGTCTTGGCGGAAACACCATATATTTT.

The gene calls are TRBV5-1 and TRBJ2-5; D possibly corresponds to TRBD2 (6 bases). V gave up 3 bases and J gave up 5 bases, with 17 bases separating them. The CDR3 loop spans 15 amino acids. Germline assignment: CDR1 SGHRS and CDR2 YFSETQ. In nucleotides, the CDR3 is TGCGCCAGCAGCTCCCAAAGGACGGGAGAGGAGACCCAGTACTTC. Encoded protein: CASSSQRTGEETQYF.

The chain links TRBV19 to TRBJ2-6; D not resolved. The CDR3 extends over 15 amino acids. V dropped 5 bases and J dropped 1 base, with 9 bases sitting between them. Germline CDR1 LNHDA, CDR2 SQIVND (reference sequence). The CDR3 DNA is TGTGCCAGTAGTCAAGAGGCGTCTGGGGCCAACGTCCTGACTTTC. Encoded protein: CASSQEASGANVLTF.

The rearrangement joins TRBV29-1 to TRBJ2-2, with 7 nucleotides matching TRBD2. From germline, CDR1 is SQVTM and CDR2 ANQGSEA. There are 14 residues in the CDR3. V dropped 4 bases and J dropped 7; count of bases not matched to a gene: 9. The DNA of the CDR3 is TGCAGCGTTGGATCGTGGGGGGGAGGCGGGGAGCTGTTTTTT. This gives the protein CSVGSWGGGGELFF.

This chain connects TRBV29-1 to TRBJ1-5; D is possibly TRBD1 (5 bases). The germline V gene encodes CDR1 SQVTM and CDR2 ANQGSEA. This CDR3 comprises 13 residues. V lost 4 bases and J lost 9, with 16 bases in between. The CDR3 reads CSVGFQGDRPQHF. The CDR3 region has the DNA TGCAGCGTTGGTTTTCAGGGTGACAGGCCCCAGCATTTT.

The chain recombines TRBV7-9 with TRBJ2-5, with D possibly being TRBD2 (6 bases). This CDR3 is 15 amino acids long. Trimming left V 6 bases short and J 2 bases short, with 16 bases between. Germline values: CDR1 SEHNR, CDR2 FQNEAQ (reference sequence). The CDR3: CASSPAGTKQETQYF. Written as DNA, the CDR3 is TGTGCCAGCAGTCCAGCGGGTACCAAACAAGAGACCCAGTACTTC.

V gene TRBV11-2 combines with J gene TRBJ2-5, with 13 bases that match TRBD2. Germline loops: CDR1 SGHAT, CDR2 FQNNGV. J gave up 5 bases and V 4 bases, and 7 bases lay outside the gene matches. This CDR3 has 16 amino acids. The CDR3 DNA follows: TGTGCCAGCAGCTCCCGGACTAGCGGGGGCGGTGAGACCCAGTACTTC. Amino acids: CASSSRTSGGGETQYF.

The gene calls are TRBV2 and TRBJ2-1, with 13 bases lining up with TRBD2. The CDR3 extends over 14 amino acids. CDR1 is SNHLY, CDR2 FYNNEI, per germline. The trim removed 7 bases at V and 10 bases at J, leaving 7 bases unmatched. As DNA, the CDR3 is TGTGCCAGCACTGGGACTAGCGGGACCCAGGAGCAGTTCTTC. It yields the protein CASTGTSGTQEQFF.

This clone has just a few counts. The V gene is TRBV19, the J gene TRBJ1-5, with D hard to call. CDR1 and CDR2 (germline): LNHDA, SQIVND (reference sequence). CDR3 length: 15 amino acids. Deletions cut 3 bases from V and 0 bases from J, with 9 bases between. The CDR3 protein is CASSIGRTSNQPQHF. The CDR3 nucleotides are TGTGCCAGTAGTATTGGGAGGACTAGCAATCAGCCCCAGCATTTT. The entire variable domain, with the rest obtained from reference TRBV19 and TRBJ1-5, is as follows: DGGITQSPKYLFRKEGQNVTLSCEQNLNHDAMYWYRQDPGQGLRLIYYSQIVNDFQKGDIAEGYSVSREKKESFPLTVTSAQKNPTAFYLCASSIGRTSNQPQHFGDGTRLSIL.

This sequence joins TRBV18 and TRBJ1-1, with D hard to call. The CDR3 loop spans 16 amino acids. From germline, CDR1 is KGHSH and CDR2 LQKENI. Trimming took 5 bases from V and 1 from J, leaving 17 bases between them. CDR3 sequence reads: CASSTSGGPRNTEAFF. CDR3 DNA: TGTGCCAGCTCAACAAGTGGCGGCCCACGGAACACTGAAGCTTTCTTT.

J is TRBJ2-6 and V is TRBV5-5, with D possibly TRBD1 on 5 matching bases. V was cut by 3 bases and J by 3 bases, with 10 bases left in between. CDR3 length: 15 residues. The germline gives CDR1 SGHKS, CDR2 YYEKEE (reference sequence). As DNA, the CDR3 is TGTGCCAGCAGCTCTCAGGGCAATGGGGCCAACGTCCTGACTTTC. This gives the protein CASSSQGNGANVLTF.

This clone has only one observation. The chain combines TRBV5-1 with TRBJ2-5; 7 positions match TRBD1. The germline CDR1 and CDR2 sequences are SGHRS and YFSETQ. The CDR3 has 14 amino acids. V shed 4 bases and J 1 base; nucleotides not matched to a gene: 4. The CDR3 DNA sequence: TGCGCCAGCAGCCATGGGACAGTCCAAGAGACCCAGTACTTC. Amino acid sequence: CASSHGTVQETQYF.

The genes are TRBV3-1 (or the pseudogene TRBV3-2) and TRBJ1-2; no reliable D call. V was clipped by 3 bases and J by 5 bases, with 7 bases between them. The CDR3 runs to 12 residues. From germline, CDR1 is LGHDT and CDR2 YNNKEL (reference sequence). CDR3 sequence reads: CASSQQDYGYTF. The CDR3 DNA follows: TGTGCCAGCAGCCAGCAGGATTATGGCTACACCTTC.

This chain joins TRBV9 and TRBJ1-2; D call uncertain. The CDR3 loop spans 14 amino acids. Germline V CDR1 and CDR2: SGDLS, YYNGEE. Trimming shortened V by 3 bases and J by 4 bases, and 13 bases separated the two germline ends. The CDR3 DNA reads as TGTGCCAGCAGCGCCCCGGGAGCACCCTATGGCTACACCTTC. Translated: CASSAPGAPYGYTF. The full variable domain, its missing parts supplied by reference TRBV9 and TRBJ1-2, is DSGVTQTPKHLITATGQRVTLRCSPRSGDLSVYWYQQSLDQGLQFLIQYYNGEERAKGNILERFSAQQFPDLHSELNLSSLELGDSALYFCASSAPGAPYGYTFGSGTRLTVV.

V gene TRBV12-3 or TRBV12-4 combines with J gene TRBJ1-3; D uncertain. CDR3 length equals 13 residues. Trimming stripped 8 bases from V and 0 bases from J, with 8 bases between. CDR3 nucleotides: TGTGCCAGCGCAGGCGCCTCTGGAAACACCATATATTTT. It yields the protein CASAGASGNTIYF.

This clone has more than one count but fewer than ten. The chain has TRBV10-1 and TRBJ2-2; D might be TRBD2 (7 bases). Germline CDR1 is WNHNN and CDR2 is SYGVQD (reference sequence). The germline V and J ends were trimmed by 4 bases and 3 bases, with 9 bases remaining between them. CDR3 length: 14 amino acids. The CDR3 loop is CASSGGGHTGELFF. The CDR3 DNA sequence: TGCGCCAGCAGTGGGGGGGGCCACACCGGGGAGCTGTTTTTT.

The genes are TRBV18 and TRBJ1-3; D gene ambiguous. V was shortened by 3 bases and J by 0 bases, with 9 bases between the two germline ends. The CDR3 runs to 15 residues. Germline CDR1 KGHSH, CDR2 LQKENI. CDR3 nucleotides: TGTGCCAGCTCACCGGGAGCTAGCTCTGGAAACACCATATATTTT. Its protein is CASSPGASSGNTIYF.

This chain joins TRBV2 and TRBJ1-5; D is perhaps TRBD1 (6 bases). V was pared by 5 bases and J by 2 bases, with 10 bases between. Germline assignment: CDR1 SNHLY and CDR2 FYNNEI. This CDR3 contains 14 residues. The CDR3 region is CASSRGGGNQPQHF. The CDR3 DNA sequence: TGTGCCAGCAGTAGAGGGGGAGGCAATCAGCCCCAGCATTTT.

Only one count was recorded for this clone. The genes are TRBV18 and TRBJ2-2; 9 bases are a match to TRBD1. Germline CDR1 and CDR2: KGHSH and LQKENI. The CDR3 runs to 16 residues. V shed 3 bases, J shed 4 bases, and the junction held 6 bases outside the gene matches. The CDR3 coding sequence is TGTGCCAGCTCACCCGAGGACAGGGGCCTCACCGGGGAGCTGTTTTTT. Amino acids: CASSPEDRGLTGELFF.

There are a few counts of this clone. The chain couples TRBV6-6 to TRBJ2-7; tentative D call: TRBD1 (5 bases). The germline V and J ends were trimmed by 2 bases and 2 bases, with 10 bases remaining between them. The germline V gene has CDR1 MNHNY and CDR2 SVGAGI (reference sequence). The CDR3 runs 14 residues. This CDR3 is CASSYGQGPYEQYV. In DNA form, the CDR3 reads TGTGCCAGCAGTTACGGCCAGGGTCCCTACGAGCAGTACGTC.

This sequence joins TRBV24-1 and TRBJ2-2; possible D gene TRBD2, 6 bases. CDR3 size: 14 residues. Germline V gives CDR1 KGHDR, CDR2 SFDVKD. The V and J ends lost 6 bases and 6 bases respectively, with 13 bases between them. The CDR3 spells CATSRAGRSGELFF. DNA for the CDR3: TGTGCCACCAGTAGGGCGGGGAGGTCCGGGGAGCTGTTTTTT.

The chain employs TRBV5-1 and TRBJ1-6; 9 bases match TRBD1. Trimming removed 0 bases from V and 13 bases from J; junction bases left unmatched: 8. CDR1 and CDR2 (germline): SGHRS, YFSETQ. The CDR3 covers 15 residues. The CDR3 DNA reads as TGCGCCAGCAGCTTGGAAAGGACAGGGGTATTTCCCCTCCACTTT. Translating gives CASSLERTGVFPLHF.